At least ten counts were recorded for the clone carrying this T cell receptor beta chain. This sample is drawn from a study of molecular identifiers for immune sequencing clone quantification. CDR1 and CDR2 (germline): LNHNV, YYDKDF (reference sequence). The CDR3 covers 18 residues. Trimming took 0 bases from V and 0 from J; bases not matched to a gene: 8. TCRdb reanalysed the PCR reads using MiXCR and keeps one entry per CDR3 protein. The repertoire holds tens of thousands of distinct CDR3 sequences, with around 20% as singletons. Sequencing libraries of naive CD8 cells derived from around 20,000 to 1,000,000 sorted cells with 10%, 30% or 50% RNA.

The chain couples TRBV15 to TRBJ2-3; 8 bases fit TRBD2. The sequence was collected from a human donor in good health. Some libraries in this study had Jurkat cell RNA spiked in. The sequenced sample consisted of naive CD8+ T cells from blood, with Jurkat cell RNA spiked in. The subset here: FACS-sorted CD8+CD4-CCR7+CD45RA+ naive T cells. CDR3: CATSRERRGAQSTDTQYF. The DNA for the CDR3 is TGTGCCACCAGCAGAGAACGGCGGGGGGCCCAAAGCACAGATACGCAGTATTTT.